This TCR beta chain was retrieved from a study of blood T cell repertoires in COVID-19. Study background: In each case, the material was cDNA or gDNA derived from T cells, B-cell-depleted T cells, or PBMCs.

Some clones are missing from TCRdb's copy, which holds only in-frame ones; the method was immunoSEQ multiplex PCR. The table shows 500,000 or so clones, with 87% occurring only once. The V and J ends lost 4 bases and 8 bases, in that order; junction bases with no gene match: 12. The V gene's germline CDR1 is MGHDK and CDR2 SYGVNS. This CDR3 comprises 15 residues. Recovered status applied to Cohort 3 donors who had two consecutive negative PCRs. It also applied to those with clearance or with symptom resolution. This receptor was identified in a woman aged 18 to 35 who had recovered from COVID-19. The sequencing sample was made of PBMCs or T cells enriched from blood (not recorded which). The chain carries TRBV25-1 and TRBJ1-1; 8 nucleotides line up with TRBD1. CDR3 in DNA: TGTGCCAGCAGTGCAACACAGGGGGGTAGAGAAGAAGCTTTCTTT. Translation: CASSATQGGREEAFF.